The 14 T cell receptor beta chains given below trace back to one sample, sequenced in a study of blood T cell repertoires in COVID-19. Using immunoSEQ multiplex PCR, the repertoire was profiled, and TCRdb retains in-frame clones only, with some absent. The sample contains about 140,000 clones, around 81% of which appear only once. The sequenced sample was peripheral blood. These receptors came from a woman in her sixties with active or convalescent COVID-19.

This chain links TRBV11-2 with TRBJ1-4; possibly TRBD1 for D (5 bases). The CDR3 is 15 amino acids. Trimming shortened V by 5 bases and J by 0 bases, and 10 bases separated the two germline ends. From germline, CDR1 is SGHAT and CDR2 FQNNGV. The CDR3: CASSRDRATNEKLFF. In DNA form, the CDR3 reads TGTGCCAGCAGCCGCGACAGAGCAACTAATGAAAAACTGTTTTTT.

V is TRBV24-1 and J is TRBJ2-1, with 8 bases that match TRBD2. V lost 3 bases and J lost 4; bases outside the gene matches: 10. There are 17 residues in the CDR3. Per germline, CDR1 KGHDR and CDR2 SFDVKD. The CDR3 DNA follows: TGTGCCACCAGTGATGGAGCCGGGACTAGGAGGTACAATGAGCAGTTCTTC. Protein: CATSDGAGTRRYNEQFF.

CDR3 DNA: TGTGCCTGGAGCCCCCGAGGTGGGGGGGCCAACGTCCTGACTTTC. It translates to CAWSPRGGGANVLTF. V and J are TRBV30 and TRBJ2-6; D is unclear. Trimming removed 3 bases at V and 4 bases at J, with 13 bases between. This CDR3 region has 15 residues. The germline V gene has CDR1 GTSNPN and CDR2 SVGIG (reference sequence).

The rearrangement uses TRBV4-2 and TRBJ2-5; tentatively, D is TRBD2 (5 bases). CDR1 is LGHNA, CDR2 YNFKEQ, per germline. The CDR3 covers 14 residues. V dropped 0 bases and J dropped 4 bases, with 9 bases sitting between them. The CDR3: CASSQDEGRETQYF. The CDR3 nucleotides read TGTGCCAGCAGCCAAGATGAGGGAAGAGAGACCCAGTACTTC.

The rearrangement uses TRBV2 and TRBJ1-1; 10 nucleotides match TRBD1. With 6 bases clipped from V and 0 bases from J, the junction kept 16 bases outside the gene matches. Germline V gene lookup returns CDR1 SNHLY and CDR2 FYNNEI. The CDR3 runs 19 residues. The CDR3 reads CASSGPPGTGATMNTEAFF. The CDR3 nucleotides are TGTGCCAGCAGCGGCCCCCCGGGGACAGGGGCGACGATGAACACTGAAGCTTTCTTT.

The chain employs TRBV23-1 and TRBJ2-5; D may be TRBD1 (6 bases). TRBV23-1 is an open reading frame, and its role is uncertain. The CDR3 contains 15 residues. V lost 4 bases to trimming and J lost 2 bases, with 14 bases between them. The CDR3 sequence is CASSPRRTVQETQYF. The CDR3 bases are TGCGCCAGCAGTCCACGTCGGACAGTACAAGAGACCCAGTACTTC.

The chain recombines TRBV6-2 or TRBV6-3 with TRBJ2-2; 12 bases line up with TRBD2. Germline assignment: CDR1 MNHEY and CDR2 SVGEGT. The CDR3 is 17 amino acids. V shed 0 bases, J shed 8 bases, and the junction held 7 bases outside the gene matches. In DNA, the CDR3 is TGTGCCAGCAGTTACTCACCTGGACTAGCGGGACAAGGGGAGCTGTTTTTT. Protein: CASSYSPGLAGQGELFF.

The rearrangement uses TRBV9 and TRBJ1-1; TRBD1 might be the D (6 bases). V lost 3 bases and J lost 4, with 13 bases in between. The CDR3 has 14 residues. CDR1 is SGDLS, CDR2 YYNGEE, per germline. CDR3 residues: CASSDRDWGTEAFF. DNA for the CDR3: TGTGCCAGCAGCGACAGGGATTGGGGCACTGAAGCTTTCTTT.

The V gene is TRBV2, the J gene TRBJ2-5; 14 bases map to TRBD2. The germline V gene encodes CDR1 SNHLY and CDR2 FYNNEI. V lost 5 bases to trimming and J lost 1 base; unmatched junction nucleotides: 12. The CDR3 is 19 amino acids. CDR3 sequence: CASSRMGLAGVPTQETQYF. CDR3 DNA sequence: TGTGCCAGCAGTCGGATGGGACTAGCGGGGGTCCCGACCCAAGAGACCCAGTACTTC. Based on the CDR3 plus reference TRBV2 and TRBJ2-5, the full variable domain is EPEVTQTPSHQVTQMGQEVILRCVPISNHLYFYWYRQILGQKVEFLVSFYNNEISEKSEIFDDQFSVERPDGSNFTLKIRSTKLEDSAMYFCASSRMGLAGVPTQETQYFGPGTRLLVL.

The J gene is TRBJ2-3, the V gene TRBV6-1; TRBD2 matches at 10 bases. From germline, CDR1 is MNHNS and CDR2 SASEGT. The CDR3 is made up of 16 amino acids. V dropped 1 base and J dropped 1; count of bases not matched to a gene: 2. The CDR3 nucleotides read TGTGCCAGCAGTGAAGGCCTAGCGGGAGGCACAGATACGCAGTATTTT. This translates into CASSEGLAGGTDTQYF.

The chain is built from TRBV11-2 and TRBJ1-1, with 8 bases matching TRBD1. Germline values: CDR1 SGHAT, CDR2 FQNNGV. Germline trimming cut 1 base from V and 2 bases from J; bases unmatched to any gene: 6. CDR3 size: 16 residues. The CDR3 is CASSLVVRGPNTEAFF. The DNA for the CDR3 is TGTGCCAGCAGCTTAGTCGTCAGGGGGCCCAACACTGAAGCTTTCTTT. Combining the CDR3 with reference TRBV11-2 and TRBJ1-1 gives the whole variable domain EAGVAQSPRYKIIEKRQSVAFWCNPISGHATLYWYQQILGQGPKLLIQFQNNGVVDDSQLPKDRFSAERLKGVDSTLKIQPAKLEDSAVYLCASSLVVRGPNTEAFFGQGTRLTVV.

V usage is TRBV5-1 and J usage is TRBJ2-7; 13 bases are a match to TRBD2. V trimming: 5 bases; J trimming: 2 bases; junction bases outside the gene matches: 1. The germline gives CDR1 SGHRS, CDR2 YFSETQ. The CDR3 extends over 14 amino acids. Here the CDR3 DNA reads TGCGCCAGCAGACTAGCGGGGGGGCCCTACGAGCAGTACGTC. It codes for CASRLAGGPYEQYV.

The CDR3 is CASSSWRGDLRDTQYF. CDR3 nucleotides: TGTGCCAGCAGCTCCTGGAGGGGTGATTTGAGAGATACGCAGTATTTT. The chain recombines TRBV11-2 with TRBJ2-3, with D possibly being TRBD2 (6 bases). Germline CDR1 SGHAT, CDR2 FQNNGV. The V gene lost 4 bases and the J gene lost 5 bases, with 19 bases spanning the gap. The length of the CDR3 is 16 residues.

V and J are TRBV7-2 and TRBJ2-2, with D possibly matching TRBD2 (5 bases). Germline CDR1 is SGHTA and CDR2 is FQGNSA. The length of the CDR3 is 14 residues. Trimming removed 3 bases from V and 5 bases from J, with 10 bases in between. CDR3 protein: CASSFPTITGELFF. In nucleotides, the CDR3 is TGTGCCAGCAGCTTCCCGACTATAACCGGGGAGCTGTTTTTT.